This paragraph reports one T cell receptor beta chain. The antigen is not known. V lost 1 base to trimming and J lost 6 bases, with 4 bases between them. This CDR3 has 13 amino acids. Germline lookup yields CDR1 SGHDN and CDR2 FVKESK. These data belong to a study of lymphopenia after photon versus proton radiotherapy. The study's findings and limits: Oligoclonal CD8+ Temra expansion after nadir drove photon patients' diversity drop.

Only in-frame clones appear in the TCRdb table, and some are missing; sequencing was by immunoSEQ multiplex PCR. The sample contains 25,000 to 35,000 clones, 87% of which appear only once. The sequence was collected from a woman aged 55-69 years with cholangiocarcinoma. Some clones in this sample may be carry-over from other donors' samples. This sequence joins TRBV14 and TRBJ1-6; D gene uncertain. This specimen was peripheral blood, taken from a patient treated with proton-based radiotherapy. The CDR3 bases are TGTGCCAGCAGCCAAGTCGGTAATTCACCCCTCCACTTT. Translation: CASSQVGNSPLHF.